These 6 T cell receptor beta chains originate from one sample sequenced in a study of beta chain features in type 1 diabetes. The entirety of the isolated RNA underwent reverse transcription, so expressed TCRB transcripts were sequenced. Libraries were prepared by immunoSEQ multiplex PCR; TCRdb keeps only in-frame clonotypes and omits some of them. The table shows 300,000 to 350,000 clones, with 14% occurring only once. Sequenced input: central memory CD4+ T cells from blood. These receptors were taken from a man aged 30 to 39 in good health.

The chain employs TRBV10-3 and TRBJ1-5; D remains ambiguous. The CDR3 is 13 residues long. V was trimmed by 3 bases and J by 9 bases, leaving 12 bases between them. CDR1 and CDR2 (germline): ENHRY, SYGVKD. CDR3: CAISEFQERPQHF. CDR3 bases: TGTGCCATCAGTGAATTCCAAGAAAGGCCCCAGCATTTT.

This clone has ten or more counts. The chain couples TRBV27 to TRBJ2-3; 14 bases align to TRBD2. The length of the CDR3 is 16 residues. Germline CDR1 MNHEY, CDR2 SMNVEV (reference sequence). Germline trimming cut 4 bases from V and 7 bases from J; bases unmatched to any gene: 7. The CDR3 here is CASSSPGLAGVNTQYF. CDR3 DNA: TGTGCCAGCAGTTCTCCGGGACTAGCGGGAGTGAATACGCAGTATTTT.

The chain couples TRBV5-4 to TRBJ1-1; no reliable D call. Germline loops: CDR1 SGHNT, CDR2 YYREEE (reference sequence). V dropped 0 bases and J dropped 2 bases, with 11 bases sitting between them. This CDR3 region has 15 residues. This CDR3 reads CASSLGVAGNTEAFF. The CDR3 DNA sequence: TGTGCCAGCAGCTTGGGGGTGGCAGGAAACACTGAAGCTTTCTTT.

In its sample, this clone was seen many times. This chain joins TRBV5-5 and TRBJ1-1; TRBD1 might be the D (5 bases). Germline CDR1 reads SGHKS; CDR2 reads YYEKEE (reference sequence). The CDR3 runs to 16 residues. Trimming removed 2 bases at V and 8 bases at J, with 22 bases between. CDR3 in DNA: TGTGCCAGCAGCTTTACAGGTTTTTCGGAGGGAGAGGAAGCTTTCTTT. This sequence encodes CASSFTGFSEGEEAFF.

This chain connects TRBV9 to TRBJ2-5; D perhaps matches TRBD1 (6 bases). V lost 3 bases and J 10 bases, leaving 19 bases between the germline ends. The V gene's germline CDR1 is SGDLS and CDR2 YYNGEE. CDR3 length: 14 amino acids. The DNA of the CDR3 is TGTGCCAGCAGCGGCCAGGGGCCCCGTGATGTCCAGTACTTC. It translates to CASSGQGPRDVQYF.

This chain links TRBV10-3 with TRBJ2-2; D is uncertain. The CDR3 length is 13 residues. Trimming took off 10 bases at V and 1 base at J, with 10 bases between the two ends. The germline gives CDR1 ENHRY, CDR2 SYGVKD. The CDR3 region is CASRLENTGELFF. The DNA of the CDR3 is TGTGCCAGCAGGCTCGAGAACACCGGGGAGCTGTTTTTT.